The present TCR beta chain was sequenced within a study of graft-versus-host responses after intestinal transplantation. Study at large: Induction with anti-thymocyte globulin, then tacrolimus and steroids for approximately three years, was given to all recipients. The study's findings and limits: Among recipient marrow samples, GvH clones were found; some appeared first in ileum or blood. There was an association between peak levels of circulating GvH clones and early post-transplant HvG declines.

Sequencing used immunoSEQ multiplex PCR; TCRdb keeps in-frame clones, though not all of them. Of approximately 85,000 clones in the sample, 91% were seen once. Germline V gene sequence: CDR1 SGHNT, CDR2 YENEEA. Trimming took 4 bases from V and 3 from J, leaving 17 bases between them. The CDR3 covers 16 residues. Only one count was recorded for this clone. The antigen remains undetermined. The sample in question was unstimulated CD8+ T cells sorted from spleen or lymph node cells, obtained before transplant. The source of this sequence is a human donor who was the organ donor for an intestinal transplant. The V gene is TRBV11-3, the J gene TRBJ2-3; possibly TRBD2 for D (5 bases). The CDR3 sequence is CASSSISGVGTDTQYF. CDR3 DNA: TGTGCCAGCAGCTCGATCAGCGGAGTCGGGACAGATACGCAGTATTTT.